The 26 T cell receptor beta chains given below trace back to one sample, sequenced in a study of CD8+CD57+ T cells in acquired aplastic anemia. It was genomic DNA that served as the template for profiling TCR beta VDJ and CDR3. TCRdb re-derived calls from the reads in MiXCR, one entry per CDR3 protein. The repertoire holds a few hundred thousand distinct CDR3 sequences, with approximately 32% as singletons. Patients sequenced had flow cytometry evidence of CD8+CD57+ cell expansion. The sequencing input was sorted CD4+, CD8+, or CD8+CD57+ T cells (not recorded which) from PBMCs. These receptor sequences come from a human donor with aplastic anemia.

On this clonotype itself: This may come from a read error, since a much larger clone is one base off. V usage is TRBV4-2 and J usage is TRBJ1-2; D ambiguous. The CDR3 spans 11 residues. Germline lookup yields CDR1 LGHNA and CDR2 YNFKEQ. V was trimmed by 0 bases and J by 6 bases, leaving 2 bases between them. CDR3 in DNA: TGTGCCAGCAGCCAAGAGGATGGCTACACCTTC. This codes for CASSQEDGYTF.

The table lists this clonotype with a few counts. This CDR3 reads CASSFSGGNEKLFF. The CDR3 bases are TGTGCCAGCAGTTTTTCCGGGGGAAATGAAAAACTGTTTTTT. The chain uses TRBV12-3 or TRBV12-4 and TRBJ1-4, with a weak D call TRBD1 (5 bases). V lost 3 bases, J lost 5 bases, and 10 bases lay in between. The CDR3 runs 14 residues.

The chain uses TRBV9 and TRBJ2-5, with unresolved D. Germline lookup yields CDR1 SGDLS and CDR2 YYNGEE. V lost 4 bases, J lost 7 bases, and 26 bases lay in between. CDR3 length: 17 residues. The CDR3 DNA follows: TGTGCCAGCAGCCCTTTTCCCCAGCCCGGGTCTGGAGTGACCCAGTACTTC. This sequence encodes CASSPFPQPGSGVTQYF.

Only one count was recorded for this clonotype. The chain employs TRBV19 and TRBJ2-1; D gene unclear. Trimming took 3 bases from V and 5 from J, leaving 11 bases between them. The CDR3 extends over 14 amino acids. Germline-derived CDR1 and CDR2 are LNHDA and SQIVND (reference sequence). The CDR3 region is CASSINLENNEQFF. As DNA, the CDR3 is TGTGCCAGTAGTATTAATCTGGAAAACAATGAGCAGTTCTTC.

This clonotype was observed at least ten times. The chain couples TRBV7-2 to TRBJ2-5, with D hard to call. Germline-derived CDR1 and CDR2 are SGHTA and FQGNSA. Trimming left V 7 bases short and J 5 bases short, with 14 bases between. This CDR3 has 13 amino acids. CDR3 residues: CASMRGQLETQYF. The CDR3 coding sequence is TGTGCCAGCATGCGCGGTCAACTGGAGACCCAGTACTTC.

This clonotype was recorded many times. The chain uses TRBV29-1 and TRBJ2-7; D ambiguous. CDR3 length: 11 residues. Germline V gene lookup returns CDR1 SQVTM and CDR2 ANQGSEA. Trimming pared 4 bases from V and 5 bases from J, leaving 9 bases between. The CDR3 reads CSVALPHEQYF. CDR3 sequence (DNA): TGCAGCGTTGCCCTGCCCCACGAGCAGTACTTC.

In its sample, this clonotype was seen many times. V and J are TRBV14 and TRBJ1-6; D ambiguous. The V gene lost 3 bases and the J gene lost 7 bases, with 10 bases spanning the gap. Germline lookup yields CDR1 SGHDN and CDR2 FVKESK. There are 14 residues in the CDR3. The CDR3 DNA reads TGTGCCAGCAGCCATGATGGACCCAATTCACCCCTCCACTTT. Translated, it gives CASSHDGPNSPLHF. The full variable domain, in which reference TRBV14 and TRBJ1-6 provide the parts outside the CDR3, is EAGVTQFPSHSVIEKGQTVTLRCDPISGHDNLYWYRRVMGKEIKFLLHFVKESKQDESGMPNNRFLAERTGGTYSTLKVQPAELEDSGVYFCASSHDGPNSPLHFGNGTRLTVT.

The chain carries TRBV4-1 and TRBJ2-5; 11 bases match TRBD2. Germline V CDR1 and CDR2: MGHRA, YSYEKL. The CDR3 is 15 residues long. With V trimmed by 5 bases and J by 7 bases, 9 bases remained unmatched. In DNA form, the CDR3 reads TGCGCCAGCAGCTCGCTAGCGGGGGGCGAGGGGACCCAGTACTTC. This sequence encodes CASSSLAGGEGTQYF.

Points on this clonotype: A clone one base away is much larger, so this may be a read error. The chain has TRBV28 and TRBJ1-2; D is uncertain. The V and J ends lost 3 bases and 2 bases respectively, with 4 bases between them. From germline, CDR1 is MDHEN and CDR2 SYDVKM. CDR3 length: 12 amino acids. CDR3 sequence: CASSFQNYGYTF. In DNA form, the CDR3 reads TGTGCCAGCAGTTTTCAGAACTATGGCTACACCTTC.

In this sample, this clonotype turned up a few times. The genes are TRBV7-2 and TRBJ1-4, with 9 bases aligning to TRBD1. Germline CDR1 SGHTA, CDR2 FQGNSA. Trimming removed 3 bases from V and 3 bases from J; junction bases left unmatched: 5. The CDR3 covers 16 residues. The DNA for the CDR3 is TGTGCCAGCAGCTTGACAGGGGGTAGAGCTAATGAAAAACTGTTTTTT. This codes for CASSLTGGRANEKLFF.

This chain connects TRBV5-1 to TRBJ2-5, with 7 positions matching TRBD1. The CDR3 consists of 15 residues. Unmatched junction bases numbered 11, after V lost 4 bases and J lost 5 bases. Germline V gives CDR1 SGHRS, CDR2 YFSETQ. The CDR3 reads CASSNKQGLLETQYF. CDR3 DNA sequence: TGCGCCAGCAGCAACAAACAGGGGTTACTTGAGACCCAGTACTTC. Full variable domain (remainder filled in from reference TRBV5-1 and TRBJ2-5): KAGVTQTPRYLIKTRGQQVTLSCSPISGHRSVSWYQQTPGQGLQFLFEYFSETQRNKGNFPGRFSGRQFSNSRSEMNVSTLELGDSALYLCASSNKQGLLETQYFGPGTRLLVL.

The chain couples TRBV7-2 to TRBJ2-7, with D unclear. Germline values: CDR1 SGHTA, CDR2 FQGNSA. V was pared by 3 bases and J by 4 bases, with 7 bases between. The CDR3 is 12 residues long. For the CDR3, the DNA is TGTGCCAGCAGCTTTGACAATTACGAGCAGTACTTC. Its protein product is CASSFDNYEQYF.

This clonotype was seen at least ten times. V and J are TRBV2 and TRBJ1-1, with 7 bases fitting TRBD1. The CDR3 covers 15 residues. Germline CDR1 and CDR2: SNHLY and FYNNEI. J was trimmed by 2 bases and V by 7 bases; bases with no gene match: 10. The CDR3: CASTEGAVGNTEAFF. As DNA, the CDR3 is TGTGCCAGCACTGAGGGGGCGGTAGGAAACACTGAAGCTTTCTTT.

The chain links TRBV11-2 to TRBJ2-3, with TRBD2 matching over 13 bases. The CDR3 is 17 amino acids. CDR1 is SGHAT and CDR2 is FQNNGV in the germline V gene. The ends lost 5 bases at V and 6 bases at J; junction bases unmatched: 11. This CDR3 is CASSLLTSGGLGDTQYF. CDR3 bases: TGTGCCAGCAGCCTATTGACTAGCGGGGGGCTCGGGGATACGCAGTATTTT.

Only one count was recorded for this clonotype. A much larger clone differs from this one at a single base, so this may be a read error. The chain combines TRBV10-1 with TRBJ2-3; D may be TRBD2 (5 bases). The germline V gene has CDR1 WNHNN and CDR2 SYGVQD (reference sequence). The CDR3 loop spans 15 amino acids. Trimming cost V 8 bases and J 5 bases, with 20 bases left between them. CDR3 coding DNA: TGCGCCAGCCAAGGTCGGGGAGATAGTCGAGATACGCAGTATTTT. Translation: CASQGRGDSRDTQYF.

The chain couples TRBV9 to TRBJ2-3; 7 bases are a match to TRBD2. Germline CDR1 and CDR2: SGDLS and YYNGEE. The V and J ends lost 4 bases and 0 bases, in that order; junction bases with no gene match: 8. CDR3 length: 16 residues. The CDR3 region has the DNA TGTGCCAGCAGCTTAAGACTAGCAGAGAGCACAGATACGCAGTATTTT. Its protein product is CASSLRLAESTDTQYF.

The CDR3 loop reads CSARGTGQGDTEAFF. Here the CDR3 DNA reads TGCAGTGCTAGAGGGACCGGACAGGGGGACACTGAAGCTTTCTTT. The gene calls are TRBV20-1 and TRBJ1-1; 10 bases are shared with TRBD1. With V trimmed by 1 base and J by 3 bases, 5 bases remained unmatched. CDR1 DFQATT and CDR2 SNEGSKA come from the germline V gene (reference sequence). The CDR3 sequence is 15 residues long.

The V call is TRBV4-3, the J call TRBJ2-3, with 9 bases identical to TRBD1. J gave up 3 bases and V 6 bases, and 7 bases lay outside the gene matches. The CDR3 consists of 15 residues. CDR1 and CDR2 (germline): LGHNA, YSLEER. In DNA form, the CDR3 reads TGCGCCAGCAGAAGTTACAGGGGGCAAACAGATACGCAGTATTTT. Translating it yields CASRSYRGQTDTQYF.

The V gene is TRBV20-1, the J gene TRBJ1-2, with 7 bases matching TRBD1. Trimming cost V 6 bases and J 8 bases; bases outside gene matches: 12. From germline, CDR1 is DFQATT and CDR2 SNEGSKA (reference sequence). This CDR3 region has 13 residues. The CDR3 sequence: CSALLGGHWGYTF. CDR3 sequence (DNA): TGCAGTGCCTTACTAGGGGGCCATTGGGGCTACACCTTC.

A remark on this clonotype: With a much larger clone just one base away, this may be a read error. The chain has TRBV19 and TRBJ1-5; weak D call: TRBD1 (5 bases). The CDR3 sequence is 15 residues long. From germline, CDR1 is LNHDA and CDR2 SQIVND (reference sequence). DNA for the CDR3: TGTGCCAGTAGTATTTCTTGGGGGTACAATCAGCCCCGGCATTTT. Protein sequence: CASSISWGYNQPRHF.

The J gene is TRBJ2-1, the V gene TRBV11-2; tentatively, D is TRBD2 (5 bases). The CDR3 covers 15 residues. Trimming removed 5 bases at V and 0 bases at J, with 11 bases between. The germline V gene encodes CDR1 SGHAT and CDR2 FQNNGV. The CDR3 region has the DNA TGTGCCAGCAGCGACTGGGGAGCCTCCTACAATGAGCAGTTCTTC. Translating it yields CASSDWGASYNEQFF.

This clonotype was observed a single time. The V gene is TRBV7-9, the J gene TRBJ1-1; a possible D gene is TRBD1 (6 bases). V lost 3 bases and J lost 8, with 13 bases in between. Germline V gene data show CDR1 as SEHNR and CDR2 as FQNEAQ (reference sequence). The CDR3 covers 13 residues. The CDR3 region has the DNA TGTGCCAGCAGCTTTCTTGTAGGGGGGGAAGCTTTCTTT. Translating it yields CASSFLVGGEAFF.

This clonotype occurred many times. The chain employs TRBV7-2 and TRBJ1-5; D perhaps matches TRBD1 (6 bases). Looked up from germline, CDR1 is SGHTA and CDR2 is FQGNSA. This CDR3 spans 17 amino acids. V was shortened by 1 base and J by 3 bases, with 16 bases between the two germline ends. This CDR3 is CASSLVGGQHVNQPQHF. CDR3 nucleotides: TGTGCCAGCAGCTTAGTGGGGGGACAACATGTCAATCAGCCCCAGCATTTT.

This clonotype was seen ten or more times. V usage is TRBV29-1 and J usage is TRBJ2-5; perhaps TRBD2 as D (6 bases). V was cut by 7 bases and J by 2 bases, with 20 bases left in between. The germline gives CDR1 SQVTM, CDR2 ANQGSEA. The CDR3 loop spans 15 amino acids. CDR3 DNA: TGCAGCGCTCCCCCCAGGGAGGCGGGACAAGAGACCCAGTACTTC. Translated, it gives CSAPPREAGQETQYF.

The chain carries TRBV10-1 and TRBJ1-1; D is possibly TRBD1 (6 bases). V was shortened by 0 bases and J by 0 bases, with 14 bases between the two germline ends. Germline V CDR1 and CDR2: WNHNN, SYGVQD (reference sequence). The CDR3 is 17 residues long. CDR3 nucleotide sequence: TGCGCCAGCAGTGAGTCTGGGATGACAGGAATGAACACTGAAGCTTTCTTT. Its translation: CASSESGMTGMNTEAFF.

This clonotype was counted at least ten times. The genes are TRBV20-1 and TRBJ2-7; maybe TRBD1 (6 bases). This CDR3 contains 15 residues. Trimming shortened V by 6 bases and J by 2 bases, and 20 bases separated the two germline ends. From germline, CDR1 is DFQATT and CDR2 SNEGSKA (reference sequence). The CDR3 protein is CSARSLGQSPYEQYF. The DNA of the CDR3 is TGCAGTGCAAGATCGCTCGGACAGTCTCCCTACGAGCAGTACTTC.